This TCR beta chain was sequenced during a study of T cells in Graves' hyperthyroidism and ophthalmopathy. TCR beta CDR3 regions were amplified from RNA. Primed by the HTBI set, a first-round RT-PCR was run on the TCR CDR3. In TCRdb, the multiplex PCR reads were re-called with MiXCR into one record per CDR3 protein. The table lists 250,000 or so distinct CDR3 sequences, roughly 15% of them singletons. Germline V gives CDR1 LGHDT, CDR2 YNNKEL (reference sequence). With 1 base removed from V and 0 bases from J, the gap between germline ends came to 7 bases. This CDR3 has 15 residues. In its sample, this clonotype was seen many times.

The TCR was taken from a middle-aged woman with Graves' hyperthyroidism that later progressed to Graves' ophthalmopathy. What was sequenced was blood. The chain carries TRBV3-1 and TRBJ2-4; D is undetermined. The CDR3 here is CASSQGMVAKNIQYF. The CDR3 bases are TGTGCCAGCAGCCAAGGGATGGTAGCCAAAAACATTCAGTACTTC.